This T cell receptor (beta chain) was captured in a study of control samples from healthy donors and cancer patients (dated by TCRdb to 2018 to 2020). Receptors were amplified or captured by the immunoSEQ multiplex PCR assay. TCRdb provides this immuneACCESS table in a form limited to in-frame rearrangements. Some clones are lacking; in checked studies, under half of them reflect an unresolved V gene, and why the rest are absent is not known. The sample has over 200,000 clones on record, about four fifths of them singletons. The ten largest clones add up to about an eighth of the sample. As to this clone: Its specific antigen is unknown. Within one base of it there is no much larger clone, and no base qualities were kept.

The clonotype was recovered from a woman aged 60 to 75 with lung cancer. Sequencing was done on a sample of PBMCs.

The CDR3 reads as follows: CSVKSGGSSQPQHF. The DNA sequence reads TGCAGCGTCAAAAGTGGGGGGTCAAGCCAGCCCCAGCATTTT. The chain is made from TRBV29-1 and TRBJ1-5, and possibly TRBD1, on 5 matching bases. Sequences SQVTM (CDR1) and ANQGSEA (CDR2) are obtained from the germline V gene. The V and J ends are trimmed by 6 bases and 7 bases, leaving 19 bases between them. Including the terminal cysteine and phenylalanine, the CDR3 comprises 14 residues. Only the CDR3 DNA is retained, 42 bases long and in frame from the first base.